These T cell receptor beta chains were read from a single sample in a study of blood T cells in healthy people across ages. TCRdb re-called the 5' RACE reads with MiXCR, one entry per CDR3 protein. The table lists about 1,400,000 distinct CDR3 sequences, approximately 63% of them singletons. The material sequenced was blood. The source is a man aged 18 to 35 in good health. Both conserved end residues are part of each CDR3.

j_gene,v_gene,CDR3aa
TRBJ2-3,TRBV9,CASSASETGFTDTQYF
TRBJ1-2,TRBV11-2,CASSFSDLGERDYGYTF
TRBJ2-1,TRBV19,CASSIPGSYNEQFF
TRBJ2-5,TRBV27,CASSITWGGEETQYF
TRBJ1-1,TRBV12-3/TRBV12-4,CASNLEGWAEAFF
TRBJ2-5,TRBV7-2,CASSSIQRGQETQYF
TRBJ2-7,TRBV4-1,CASRSLAGSYEQYF
TRBJ2-3,TRBV5-1,CASSLVVAVTDTQYF
TRBJ2-1,TRBV5-1,CASSLVAIAVSSYNEQFF
TRBJ1-2,TRBV12-3/TRBV12-4,CASSLRTGHTF
TRBJ2-7,TRBV5-6,CASSLGQGSLYDEQYF
TRBJ2-5,TRBV20-1,CSARLLAGRVETQYF
TRBJ2-7,TRBV6-2/TRBV6-3,CASLRGCEQYF
TRBJ2-1,TRBV27,CASSLTSGSVNERFF
TRBJ1-5,TRBV6-1,CASGAATGRMDQPQHF
TRBJ2-5,TRBV2,CASGPRWVQETQYF
TRBJ1-6,TRBV7-2,CASSSGPRNSPLHF
-,TRBV2,CASRGYGESRLEQYF
TRBJ1-1,TRBV6-6,CASSYNRGKNTEAFF
TRBJ1-6,TRBV20-1,CSARAGGGSPLHF
TRBJ2-7,TRBV4-1,CASSQLAGRSYEQYF
TRBJ2-1,TRBV28,CASRKGNPPQQFF
-,TRBV11-1,CATRTGVNNEQYF
TRBJ2-7,TRBV20-1,CSARTPAGQGTYEQYF
TRBJ2-3,TRBV7-7,CASSFAGGPTDTQYF
TRBJ2-2,TRBV6-2/TRBV6-3,CASSQPAGDPGELFF
TRBJ1-2,TRBV14,CASSRIQDFYGYTF
TRBJ2-7,TRBV12-3/TRBV12-4,CASSSLAGGNEQYF
TRBJ1-4,TRBV11-2,CASSLELTNEKLFF
TRBJ2-1,TRBV27,CARTAGTDTQFF
TRBJ2-4,TRBV2,CASSGSRGYSAKNIQYF
TRBJ2-1,TRBV5-1,CASNQLPGLANEQFF
TRBJ2-5,TRBV2,CASKRSEQETQYF
TRBJ2-6,TRBV6-1,CASSERTSGISGANVLTF
TRBJ2-1,TRBV6-2/TRBV6-3,CASSYERGGFNEQFF
TRBJ2-7,TRBV4-1,CASSLLGSGYEQYF
TRBJ1-1,TRBV7-9,CASSKGLGTEAFF
TRBJ1-2,TRBV5-6,CASRPDRQYGYTF
TRBJ2-5,TRBV29-1,CSVEGRLAGEGQTQYF
TRBJ2-1,TRBV10-3,CAISEPSSYNEQFF
TRBJ1-2,TRBV6-2/TRBV6-3,CASSYAGNRGRNYGYTF
TRBJ1-2,TRBV7-9,CASSSGDLNYGYTF
-,TRBV13,CASSASGSGSYEQYF
TRBJ2-1,TRBV6-2/TRBV6-3,CASSYWREDEQFF
TRBJ2-7,TRBV28,CASSQPNRGRYEQYF
TRBJ2-7,TRBV4-1,CASSQDPSDYSYEQYF
TRBJ2-5,TRBV28,CASSLIGEGEQYF
TRBJ1-4,TRBV20-1,CSARETGMIEKLFF
TRBJ2-7,TRBV14,CASSQDSFSYEQYF
TRBJ1-5,TRBV20-1,CSARNRESPQPQHF
TRBJ2-7,TRBV30,CASILNRGPYEQYF
TRBJ2-7,TRBV7-9,CASSLPPASSLYEQYF